These T cell receptor beta chains were read from a single sample in a study of control samples from healthy donors and cancer patients. Profiling relied on immunoSEQ multiplex PCR, and the TCRdb table lists in-frame clones only, not all of them. The table has around 100,000 clones, about nine tenths seen once. Sequenced input: blood. These receptors all come from a human donor in good health. The donor label of this sample is uncertain. CDR3s include the opening cysteine and the closing phenylalanine or tryptophan. Each record gives: J gene, clone size, CDR3 length, D gene, V gene, CDR3 protein. A D gene is named only where the DNA matches it firmly. For some rows the clone size is stated as once, few or many, or as a class when expanded; others skip it.

>TRBJ2-7|-|12|-|TRBV7-9
CASSTENRAAFF
>TRBJ2-5|-|15|-|TRBV9
CASSVGQGVGETQYF
>TRBJ1-2|-|14|-|TRBV7-2
CASSPGRQGHGYTF
>TRBJ1-5|-|17|TRBD1|TRBV6-2/TRBV6-3
CASSYFRDRGTHQPQHF
>TRBJ1-6|-|16|-|TRBV27
CASSSFPRVRNSPLHF
>TRBJ2-5|-|15|TRBD2|TRBV20-1
CSASVRGGGGETQYF
>TRBJ1-2|few|15|-|TRBV12-1
CASSRKGVPLYGYTF
>TRBJ2-5|once|13|-|TRBV12-5
CASGPGVQETQYF
>TRBJ1-1|once|13|-|TRBV12-3/TRBV12-4
CASSFSYKTEAFF
>TRBJ2-7|once|14|-|TRBV6-6
CASIKTGSGGEQYF
>TRBJ1-5|once|15|-|TRBV28
CASSFRGRKNQPQHF
>TRBJ2-7|-|14|TRBD1|TRBV27
CASSLRDRVNEQYF
>TRBJ1-2|-|14|-|TRBV6-1
CASSEDGTAYGYTF
>TRBJ2-7|-|15|-|TRBV5-3
CARSLSGTTIYEQYF
>TRBJ1-5|-|15|-|TRBV19
CASSDQQGKNQPQHF
>TRBJ2-1|-|14|-|TRBV24-1
CATSEQDGNNEQFF
>TRBJ2-7|-|14|TRBD1|TRBV5-1
CASSADRGYYEQYF
>TRBJ1-1|-|16|-|TRBV11-3
CASSSSPGAMNTEAFF
>TRBJ1-2|-|15|-|TRBV3-1/TRBV3-2
CASSQDYVGWRGYTF
>TRBJ2-3|large|15|TRBD2|TRBV3-1/TRBV3-2
CASSHSGGAIDTQYF
>TRBJ1-1|-|17|TRBD1|TRBV6-4
CASSDLLPDRSKTEAFF
>TRBJ2-2|-|16|TRBD1|TRBV28
CAANSGQVANTGELFF
>TRBJ1-5|few|20|-|TRBV19
CASSRVLGAGDTYSNQPQHF
>TRBJ1-5|-|14|-|TRBV19
CASSPTQGGQPQHF
>TRBJ2-1|-|21|TRBD2|TRBV19
CASSIGGQGTDSGGVYNEQFF
>TRBJ1-1|-|15|TRBD1|TRBV30
CAWSSGTGVSTEAFF
>TRBJ1-2|-|14|-|TRBV23-1
CASSPLGPDYGYTF
>TRBJ1-6|-|14|-|TRBV3-1/TRBV3-2
CASSSRTDNSPLHF
>TRBJ2-1|-|16|TRBD1|TRBV13
CASSITGTGDGNEQFF
>TRBJ1-6|once|15|TRBD1|TRBV24-1
CATSDGQGPNSPLHF
>TRBJ1-1|-|17|-|TRBV5-6
CASSLGNLRPPGGEAFF
>TRBJ1-5|-|15|-|TRBV5-5
CASSLRKGEGQPQHF
>TRBJ1-1|-|14|-|TRBV9
CASSVDLGLTEAFF
>TRBJ2-7|-|14|TRBD2|TRBV3-1/TRBV3-2
CASSQQAGGYEQYF
>TRBJ1-5|-|16|-|TRBV4-2
CASSQDLSNSNQPQHF
>TRBJ1-2|-|18|TRBD1|TRBV7-8
CASSLLILPGTEIRGYTF
>TRBJ1-5|-|16|TRBD1|TRBV19
CASSRSGGDRNQPQHF
>TRBJ2-7|-|12|-|TRBV10-3
CAISEQGYEQYF
>TRBJ1-1|-|13|-|TRBV4-3
CASSQDHGAEAFF
>TRBJ1-5|-|16|TRBD1|TRBV19
CASSDLGGTGSQPQHF
>TRBJ1-5|few|13|-|TRBV5-5
CASSLGGGQPQHF
>TRBJ2-7|-|14|-|TRBV5-1
CASSLRDGAYEQYF
>TRBJ1-1|-|14|-|TRBV5-1
CASSLGLRNTEAFF
>TRBJ2-7|-|13|-|TRBV2
CASGGGRNYEQYF
>TRBJ2-2|-|13|-|TRBV9
CASSVEPYRELFF
>TRBJ2-3|-|15|TRBD1|TRBV30
CAWSVHDRVKDTQYF
>TRBJ1-1|-|13|-|TRBV19
CASSIAGYTEAFF
>TRBJ2-5|-|15|TRBD1|TRBV19
CASSQGTEVWETQYF
>TRBJ1-1|-|19|TRBD1|TRBV5-1
CASSPYKRTGAPSRTEAFF
>TRBJ2-5|-|13|TRBD2|TRBV5-1
CASSGGGAETQYF